The sequence of this TCR beta chain was determined in a study of blood T cell repertoires in COVID-19 (dated by TCRdb to 2020 to 2021). Looking at the study overall: Samples covering the acute and convalescent phases of COVID-19 were provided by collaborators in the United States, Italy and Spain. The prospective study material was composed of cDNA or gDNA derived from T cells, B-cell-depleted T cells, or PBMCs. The dataset comprised deeply sampled blood TCRbeta repertoires from subjects exposed to, actively infected with, or recovered from COVID-19. A freely available public database, intended as a resource for researchers studying the immune response to SARS-CoV-2, is where the repertoires were released. Samples were obtained from the ongoing ImmuneRACE study (first 160 participants) and from roughly 1,300 subjects provided by 6 global collaborators. Sample metadata almost always included a de-identified subject ID, COVID-19 status, age in years and sex. Where available, HLA class I and class II types were taken from metadata supplied by the sample provider and were not determined by assay-based typing. On the study overall, not on this receptor specifically: The quantity of clinical and demographic metadata differed by source and by participant and was supplied without curation.

The immunoSEQ Assay, a bias-controlled multiplex PCR, was used to amplify TCRbeta CDR3 regions from genomic DNA. The authors' analysis ran thus. The number of nucleated cells in each sample was estimated by amplification of reference gene primers within the assay. Sequence reads were collapsed and filtered to measure the absolute abundance of every unique TCRbeta CDR3 rearrangement. For each sample, productive Simpson clonality was calculated as the square root of Simpson's diversity index across productive rearrangements. TCRdb provides this immuneACCESS table in a form limited to in-frame rearrangements. Some clones are lacking; in checked studies, under half of them reflect an unresolved V gene, and why the rest are absent is not known. V, J and clone size reflect that table, while D and trimming were determined from the DNA. This sample gives 250,000 to 300,000 clones in total; approximately 91% of them show up just once. Roughly 2% of the sample is in the top ten clones.

Enrolling through a virtual design, the prospective study's participants ranged in age from roughly 18 to 95 years and lived across approximately 25 United States geographic areas. Cohort assignment in the prospective study relied on participant-reported clinical history from a screening survey and a study questionnaire. Each participant in the prospective study had whole blood, serum and a nasopharyngeal or oropharyngeal swab collected by mobile phlebotomists. Over a roughly 2-month period, participants in the prospective study had the option of providing additional blood draws and questionnaires. Before DNA extraction, blood samples from the prospective study were shipped at room temperature or frozen. A remark on this clone: Its antigen has not been determined. Nothing much larger sits one base from this clone, and base qualities are not available.

Measured from the cysteine to the phenylalanine, the CDR3 is 14 residues long. Only the CDR3 DNA stays, 42 bases, in frame from base 1. CDR1 and CDR2 are read off the germline V gene (reference sequence) as LNHDA and SQIVND. Relative to germline, V is missing 4 bases and J is missing 1 base, with 2 bases of the junction outside any gene match. The chain is encoded by TRBV19 joined to TRBJ2-7, and 9 junction bases match TRBD2. The TCR comes from a woman in her forties with acute COVID-19. Source material: PBMCs or T cells enriched from blood (not recorded which). The CDR3 region has the sequence CASSRTSVSYEQYF. The DNA sequence is given as TGTGCCAGTAGTAGGACTAGCGTTTCCTACGAGCAGTACTTC.